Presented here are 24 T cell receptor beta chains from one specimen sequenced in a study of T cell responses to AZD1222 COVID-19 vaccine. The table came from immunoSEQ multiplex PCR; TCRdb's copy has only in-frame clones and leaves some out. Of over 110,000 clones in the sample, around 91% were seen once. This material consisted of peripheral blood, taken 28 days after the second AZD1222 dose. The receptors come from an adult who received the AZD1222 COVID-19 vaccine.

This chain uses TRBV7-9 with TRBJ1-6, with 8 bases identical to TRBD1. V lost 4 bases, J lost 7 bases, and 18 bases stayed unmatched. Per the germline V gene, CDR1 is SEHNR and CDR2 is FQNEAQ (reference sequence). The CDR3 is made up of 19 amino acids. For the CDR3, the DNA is TGTGCCAGCAGCTCAGAGGGGGCCTCGGGACAGGTTATCAATTCACCCCTCCACTTT. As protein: CASSSEGASGQVINSPLHF.

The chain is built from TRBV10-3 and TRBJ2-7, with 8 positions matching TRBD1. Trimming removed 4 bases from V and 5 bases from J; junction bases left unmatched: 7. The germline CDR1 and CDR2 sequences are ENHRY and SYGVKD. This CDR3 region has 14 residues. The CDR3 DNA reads TGTGCCATCAGTGCCGGACAGGGTCCCAACGAGCAGTACTTC. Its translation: CAISAGQGPNEQYF.

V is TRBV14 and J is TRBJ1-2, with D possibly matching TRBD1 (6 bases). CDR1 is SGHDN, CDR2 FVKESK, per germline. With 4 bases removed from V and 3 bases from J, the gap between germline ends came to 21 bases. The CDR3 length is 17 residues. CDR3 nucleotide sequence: TGTGCCAGCAGCCCGCTCAGGGGCGCAGGGGTCGACTATGGCTACACCTTC. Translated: CASSPLRGAGVDYGYTF.

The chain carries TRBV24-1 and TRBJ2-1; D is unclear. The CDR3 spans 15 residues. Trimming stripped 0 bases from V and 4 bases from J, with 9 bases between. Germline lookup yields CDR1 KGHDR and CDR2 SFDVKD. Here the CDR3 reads CATSDLHERYNEQFF. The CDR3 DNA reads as TGTGCCACCAGTGATTTGCACGAAAGGTACAATGAGCAGTTCTTC.

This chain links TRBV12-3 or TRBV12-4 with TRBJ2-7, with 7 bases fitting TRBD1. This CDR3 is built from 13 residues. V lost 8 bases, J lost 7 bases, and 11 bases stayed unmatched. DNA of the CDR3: TGTGCCAGCTGGCCTACAACAGGGGATGAGCAGTACGTC. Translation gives CASWPTTGDEQYV.

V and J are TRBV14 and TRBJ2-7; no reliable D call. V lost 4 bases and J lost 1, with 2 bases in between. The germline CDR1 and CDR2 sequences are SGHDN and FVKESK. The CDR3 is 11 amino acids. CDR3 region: CASSRSYEQYF. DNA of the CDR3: TGTGCCAGCAGCCGATCCTACGAGCAGTACTTC.

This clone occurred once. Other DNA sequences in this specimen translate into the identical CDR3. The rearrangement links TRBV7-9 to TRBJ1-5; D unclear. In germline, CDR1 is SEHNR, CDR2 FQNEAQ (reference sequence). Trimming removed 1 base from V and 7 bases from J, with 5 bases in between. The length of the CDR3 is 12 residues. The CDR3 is CASSLGGQPQHF. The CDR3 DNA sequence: TGTGCCAGCAGCTTAGGGGGACAGCCCCAGCATTTT.

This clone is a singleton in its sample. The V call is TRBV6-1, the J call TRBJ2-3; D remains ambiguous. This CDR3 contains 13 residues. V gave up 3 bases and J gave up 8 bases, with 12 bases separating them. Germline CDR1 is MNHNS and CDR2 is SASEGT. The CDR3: CASSEPASATQYF. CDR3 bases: TGTGCCAGCAGTGAGCCGGCTTCAGCTACGCAGTATTTT.

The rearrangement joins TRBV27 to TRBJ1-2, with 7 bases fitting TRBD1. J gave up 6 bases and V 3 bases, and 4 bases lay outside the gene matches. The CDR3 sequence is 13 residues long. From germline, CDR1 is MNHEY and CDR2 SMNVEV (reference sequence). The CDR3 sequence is CASSLRQGHGYTF. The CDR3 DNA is TGTGCCAGCAGTTTGCGACAGGGCCATGGCTACACCTTC.

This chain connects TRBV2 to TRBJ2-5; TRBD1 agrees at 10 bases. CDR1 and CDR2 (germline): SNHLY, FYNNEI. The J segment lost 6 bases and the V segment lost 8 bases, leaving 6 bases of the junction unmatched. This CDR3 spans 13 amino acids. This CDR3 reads CASRDRGGKTQYF. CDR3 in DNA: TGTGCCAGCCGGGACAGGGGTGGAAAGACCCAGTACTTC.

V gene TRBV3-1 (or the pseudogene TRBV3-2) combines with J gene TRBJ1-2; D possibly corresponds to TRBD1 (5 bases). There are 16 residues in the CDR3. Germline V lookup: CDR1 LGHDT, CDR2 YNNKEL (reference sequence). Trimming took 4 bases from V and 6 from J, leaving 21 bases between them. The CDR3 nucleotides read TGTGCCAGCAGCCCTACCCTAGGGGCTGGAGGGAATGGCTACACCTTC. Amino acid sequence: CASSPTLGAGGNGYTF.

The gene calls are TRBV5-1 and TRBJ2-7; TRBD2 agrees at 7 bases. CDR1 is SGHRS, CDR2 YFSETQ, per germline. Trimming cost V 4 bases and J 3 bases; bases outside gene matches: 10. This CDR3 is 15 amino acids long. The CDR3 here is CASSPTGGTFYEQYF. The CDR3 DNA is TGCGCCAGCAGCCCCACCGGGGGGACTTTCTACGAGCAGTACTTC.

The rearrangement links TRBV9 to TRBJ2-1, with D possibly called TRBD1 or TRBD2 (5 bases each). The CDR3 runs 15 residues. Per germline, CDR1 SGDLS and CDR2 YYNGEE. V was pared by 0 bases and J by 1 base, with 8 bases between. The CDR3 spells CASSVAGGSYNEQFF. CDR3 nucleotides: TGTGCCAGCAGCGTAGCTGGGGGATCCTACAATGAGCAGTTCTTC. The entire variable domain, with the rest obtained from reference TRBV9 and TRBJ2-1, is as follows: DSGVTQTPKHLITATGQRVTLRCSPRSGDLSVYWYQQSLDQGLQFLIQYYNGEERAKGNILERFSAQQFPDLHSELNLSSLELGDSALYFCASSVAGGSYNEQFFGPGTRLTVL.

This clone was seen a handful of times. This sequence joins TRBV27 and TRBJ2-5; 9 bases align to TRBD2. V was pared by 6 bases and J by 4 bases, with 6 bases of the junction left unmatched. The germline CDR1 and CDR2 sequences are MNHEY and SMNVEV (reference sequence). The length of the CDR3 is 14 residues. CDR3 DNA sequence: TGTGCCAGCAGCGCGGGAGGGAGATTAGAGACCCAGTACTTC. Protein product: CASSAGGRLETQYF.

The CDR3 is CASHMASGVAYEQYF. Here the CDR3 DNA reads TGCGCCAGCCACATGGCGAGCGGGGTAGCCTACGAGCAGTACTTC. This chain joins TRBV5-1 and TRBJ2-7, with 7 bases identical to TRBD2. J lost 2 bases, V lost 7 bases, and 12 bases had no gene match. The CDR3 has 15 residues. Germline values: CDR1 SGHRS, CDR2 YFSETQ.

DNA for the CDR3: TGCGCCAGCAGTGGGGATAGCGGAGTCACCGGGGAGCTGTTTTTT. It codes for CASSGDSGVTGELFF. The rearrangement uses TRBV5-1 and TRBJ2-2; maybe TRBD2 (6 bases). Trimming stripped 5 bases from V and 4 bases from J, with 15 bases between. Germline CDR1 reads SGHRS; CDR2 reads YFSETQ. This CDR3 is built from 15 residues.

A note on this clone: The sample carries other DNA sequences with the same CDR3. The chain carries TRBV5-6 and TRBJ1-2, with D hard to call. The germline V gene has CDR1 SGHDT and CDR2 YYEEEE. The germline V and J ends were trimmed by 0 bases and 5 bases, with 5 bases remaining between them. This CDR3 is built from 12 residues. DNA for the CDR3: TGTGCCAGCAGCTTGGCGGCGTATGGCTACACCTTC. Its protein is CASSLAAYGYTF.

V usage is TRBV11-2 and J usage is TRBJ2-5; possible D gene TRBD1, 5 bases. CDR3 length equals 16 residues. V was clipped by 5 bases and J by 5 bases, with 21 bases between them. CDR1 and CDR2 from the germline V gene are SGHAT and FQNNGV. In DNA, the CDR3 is TGTGCCAGCAGCCACGTTGGGGCAGCCCTGGGTGAGACCCAGTACTTC. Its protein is CASSHVGAALGETQYF.

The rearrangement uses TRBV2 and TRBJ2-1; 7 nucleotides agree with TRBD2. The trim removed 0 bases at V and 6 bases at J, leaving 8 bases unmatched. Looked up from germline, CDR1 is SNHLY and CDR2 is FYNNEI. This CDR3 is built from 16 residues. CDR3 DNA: TGTGCCAGCAGTGAAGCGTACGGGGGAGGGAGCAATGAGCAGTTCTTC. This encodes CASSEAYGGGSNEQFF. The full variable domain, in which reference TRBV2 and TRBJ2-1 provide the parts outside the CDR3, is EPEVTQTPSHQVTQMGQEVILRCVPISNHLYFYWYRQILGQKVEFLVSFYNNEISEKSEIFDDQFSVERPDGSNFTLKIRSTKLEDSAMYFCASSEAYGGGSNEQFFGPGTRLTVL.

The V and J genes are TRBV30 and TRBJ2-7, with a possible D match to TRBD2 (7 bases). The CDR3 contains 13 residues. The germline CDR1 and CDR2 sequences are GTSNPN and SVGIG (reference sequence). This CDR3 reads CAGRGTRGYEQYV. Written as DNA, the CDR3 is TGTGCCGGGAGGGGGACACGGGGCTACGAGCAGTACGTC.

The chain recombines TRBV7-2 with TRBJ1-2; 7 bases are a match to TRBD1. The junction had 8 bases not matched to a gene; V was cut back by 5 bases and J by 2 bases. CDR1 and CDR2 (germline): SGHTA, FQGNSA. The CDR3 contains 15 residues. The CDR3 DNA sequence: TGTGCCAGCAGCCACCCTCTGACAGGGAACTATGGCTACACCTTC. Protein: CASSHPLTGNYGYTF.

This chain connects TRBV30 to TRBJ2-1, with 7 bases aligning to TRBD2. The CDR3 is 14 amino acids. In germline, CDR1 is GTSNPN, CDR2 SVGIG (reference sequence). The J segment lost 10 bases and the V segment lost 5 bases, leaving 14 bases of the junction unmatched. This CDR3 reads CAWVDERGPREQFF. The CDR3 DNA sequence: TGTGCCTGGGTGGATGAGCGGGGACCCCGCGAGCAGTTCTTC. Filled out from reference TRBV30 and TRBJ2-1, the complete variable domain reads SQTIHQWPATLVQPVGSPLSLECTVEGTSNPNLYWYRQAAGRGLQLLFYSVGIGQISSEVPQNLSASRPQDRQFILSSKKLLLSDSGFYLCAWVDERGPREQFFGPGTRLTVL.

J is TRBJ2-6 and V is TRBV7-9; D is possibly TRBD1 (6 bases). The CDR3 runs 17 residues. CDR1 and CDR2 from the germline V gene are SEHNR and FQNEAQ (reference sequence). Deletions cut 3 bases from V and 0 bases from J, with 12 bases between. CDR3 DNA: TGTGCCAGCAGCTTTTCAGGGGCGACCTCTGGGGCCAACGTCCTGACTTTC. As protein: CASSFSGATSGANVLTF.

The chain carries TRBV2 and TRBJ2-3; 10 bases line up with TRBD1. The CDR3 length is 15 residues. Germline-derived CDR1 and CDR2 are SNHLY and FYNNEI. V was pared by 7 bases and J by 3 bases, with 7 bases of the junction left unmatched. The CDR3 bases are TGTGCCAGCATCTTCGGACAGGGGGAAACAGATACGCAGTATTTT. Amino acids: CASIFGQGETDTQYF.